By sample share, the clone carrying this T cell receptor beta chain is medium-sized. These data come from a study of spatial heterogeneity in lung cancer. Study in general: There were, on average, more than 8.5 raw-read appearances for each unique TCR and UMI combination.

Time point specified: sample taken at primary tumor resection. A total of approximately 69 untreated early-stage non-small cell lung cancer patients served as donors. In the library, each TCR cDNA molecule bore its own unique molecular identifier. TCRdb processed the 5' RACE reads anew with MiXCR; each CDR3 protein has one entry. The table records fewer than 7,000 distinct CDR3 sequences, approximately 13% of them present only once. The CDR3 consists of 18 residues. Germline CDR1 MNHNY, CDR2 SVGAGI (reference sequence). Trimming took 0 bases from V and 1 from J; bases not matched to a gene: 5. The clonotype was recovered from a female donor with early-stage non-small cell lung cancer. The sample was normal lung tissue next to the tumor, taken at surgery. The chain couples TRBV6-6 to TRBJ2-3; 12 nucleotides match TRBD2. The CDR3: CASSYSALAGGGTDTQYF. The DNA of the CDR3 is TGTGCCAGCAGTTACTCCGCACTAGCGGGGGGCGGCACAGATACGCAGTATTTT.